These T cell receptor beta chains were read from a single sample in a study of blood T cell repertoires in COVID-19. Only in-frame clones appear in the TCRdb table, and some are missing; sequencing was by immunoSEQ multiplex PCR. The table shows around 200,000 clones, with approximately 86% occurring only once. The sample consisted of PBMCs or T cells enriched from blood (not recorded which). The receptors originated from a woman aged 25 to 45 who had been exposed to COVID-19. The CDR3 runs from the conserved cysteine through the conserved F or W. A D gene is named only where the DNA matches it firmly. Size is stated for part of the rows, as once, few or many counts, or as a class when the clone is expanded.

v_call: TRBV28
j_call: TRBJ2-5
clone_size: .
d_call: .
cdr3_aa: CASSLRQETQYF
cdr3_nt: TGTGCCAGCAGTTTACGCCAAGAGACCCAGTACTTC

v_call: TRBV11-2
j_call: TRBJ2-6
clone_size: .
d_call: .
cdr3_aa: CASSASWGKYSGANVLTF
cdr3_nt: TGTGCCAGCAGCGCTTCCTGGGGCAAGTACTCTGGGGCCAACGTCCTGACTTTC

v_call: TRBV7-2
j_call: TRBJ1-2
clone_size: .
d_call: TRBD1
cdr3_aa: CASSLQGAADGYTF
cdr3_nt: TGTGCCAGCAGCTTACAGGGGGCGGCTGATGGCTACACCTTC

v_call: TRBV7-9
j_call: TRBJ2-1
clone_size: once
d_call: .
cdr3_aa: CASSLISVVF
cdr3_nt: TGTGCCAGCAGCTTAATCAGTGTGGTCTTC

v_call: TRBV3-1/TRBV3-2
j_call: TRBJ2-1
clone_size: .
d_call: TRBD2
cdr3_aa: CASSWTSGGPSSYNEQFF
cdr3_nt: TGTGCCAGCAGCTGGACTAGCGGGGGGCCCAGCTCCTACAATGAGCAGTTCTTC

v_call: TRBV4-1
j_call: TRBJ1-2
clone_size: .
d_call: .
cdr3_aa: CASSQDRGAADGYTF
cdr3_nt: TGCGCCAGCAGCCAAGATCGGGGGGCAGCAGATGGCTACACCTTC

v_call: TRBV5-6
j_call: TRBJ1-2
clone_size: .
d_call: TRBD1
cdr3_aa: CASSLGTGVGYGYTF
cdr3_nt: TGTGCCAGCAGCTTGGGGACAGGGGTCGGCTATGGCTACACCTTC

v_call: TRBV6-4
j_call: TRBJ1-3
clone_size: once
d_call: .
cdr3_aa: CASIDLGAGNTIYF
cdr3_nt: TGTGCCAGCATCGACCTAGGAGCTGGAAACACCATATATTTT

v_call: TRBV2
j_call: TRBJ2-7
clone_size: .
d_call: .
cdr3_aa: CASSAGGLYEQYF
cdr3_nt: TGTGCCAGCAGTGCCGGGGGACTCTACGAGCAGTACTTC

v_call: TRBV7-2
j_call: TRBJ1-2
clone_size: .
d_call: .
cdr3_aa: CASSRSVQGSGYTF
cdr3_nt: TGTGCCAGCAGCAGATCGGTGCAGGGGTCTGGCTACACCTTC

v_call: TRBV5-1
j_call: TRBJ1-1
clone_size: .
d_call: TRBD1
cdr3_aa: CASSYYRDRAPATEAFF
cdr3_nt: TGCGCCAGCAGCTATTACCGGGACAGGGCCCCTGCCACTGAAGCTTTCTTT

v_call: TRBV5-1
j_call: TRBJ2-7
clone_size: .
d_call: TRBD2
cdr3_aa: CASSFLAGAYEQYF
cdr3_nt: TGCGCCAGCAGCTTCCTAGCGGGGGCCTACGAGCAGTACTTC

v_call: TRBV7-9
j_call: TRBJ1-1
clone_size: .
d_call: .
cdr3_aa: CASSLTGPRGGTEAFF
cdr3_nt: TGTGCCAGCAGCTTAACCGGGCCCCGGGGGGGCACTGAAGCTTTCTTT

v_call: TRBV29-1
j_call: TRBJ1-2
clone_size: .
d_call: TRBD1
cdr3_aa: CTDGQGRDGYTF
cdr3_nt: TGCACCGACGGACAGGGACGGGATGGCTACACCTTC

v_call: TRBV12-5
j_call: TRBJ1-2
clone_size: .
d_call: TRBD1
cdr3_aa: CASGLVTTGGASGYTF
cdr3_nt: TGTGCTAGTGGTTTGGTAACCACAGGGGGCGCGTCTGGCTACACCTTC

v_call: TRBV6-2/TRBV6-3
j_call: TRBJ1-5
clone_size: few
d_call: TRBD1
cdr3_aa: CASSSQGGRGPQHF
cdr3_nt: TGTGCCAGCAGTTCGCAGGGGGGTAGAGGGCCCCAGCATTTT

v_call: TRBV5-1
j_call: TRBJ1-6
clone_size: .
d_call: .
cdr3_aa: CASAWATDLSSYNSPLHF
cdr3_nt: TGCGCCAGCGCCTGGGCAACCGATCTCAGCTCCTATAATTCACCCCTCCACTTT

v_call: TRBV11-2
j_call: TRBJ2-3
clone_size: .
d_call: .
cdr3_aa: CASSIGPLWTDTQYF
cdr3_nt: TGTGCCAGCAGCATAGGGCCTCTTTGGACAGATACGCAGTATTTT

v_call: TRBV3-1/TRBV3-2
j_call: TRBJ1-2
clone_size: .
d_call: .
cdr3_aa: CASSLSGVPYGYTF
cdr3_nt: TGTGCCAGCAGCCTCAGCGGGGTACCGTATGGCTACACCTTC

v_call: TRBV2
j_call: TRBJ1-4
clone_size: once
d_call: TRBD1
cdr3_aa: CASSPDRGEMPF
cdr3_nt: TGTGCCAGCAGTCCCGACAGGGGGGAGATGCCTTTT

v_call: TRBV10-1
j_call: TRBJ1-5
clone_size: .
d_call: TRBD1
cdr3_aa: CASSRTGDQPQHF
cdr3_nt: TGCGCCAGCAGTCGGACAGGGGATCAGCCCCAGCATTTT

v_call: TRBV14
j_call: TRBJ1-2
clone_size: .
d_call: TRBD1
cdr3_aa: CASSQEGDRFLYGYTF
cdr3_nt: TGTGCCAGCAGCCAAGAAGGGGACAGGTTCCTCTATGGCTACACCTTC

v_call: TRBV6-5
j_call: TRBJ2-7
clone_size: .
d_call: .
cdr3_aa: CASNPNRVDEQYF
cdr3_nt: TGTGCCAGCAACCCGAACAGGGTAGACGAGCAGTACTTC

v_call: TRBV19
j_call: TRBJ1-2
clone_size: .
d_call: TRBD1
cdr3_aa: CASSIDAGTGGQMGYTF
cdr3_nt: TGTGCCAGTAGTATAGACGCTGGGACAGGGGGCCAGATGGGCTACACCTTC

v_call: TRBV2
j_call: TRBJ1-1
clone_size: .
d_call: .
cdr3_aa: CASRELTEAFF
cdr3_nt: TGTGCCAGCAGAGAATTGACAGAAGCTTTCTTT

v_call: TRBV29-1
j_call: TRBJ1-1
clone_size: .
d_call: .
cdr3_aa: CSVDAGIGNAFF
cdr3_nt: TGCAGCGTTGACGCAGGGATAGGGAATGCTTTCTTT

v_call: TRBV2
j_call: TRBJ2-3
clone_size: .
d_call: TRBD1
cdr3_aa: CASSFRTGSKSDTQYF
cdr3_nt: TGTGCCAGCAGTTTTAGGACAGGGAGTAAGTCAGATACGCAGTATTTT

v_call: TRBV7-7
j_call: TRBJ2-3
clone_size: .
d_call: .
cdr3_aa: CASSSSPADTQYF
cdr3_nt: TGTGCTAGCAGCTCGAGCCCGGCAGATACGCAGTATTTT

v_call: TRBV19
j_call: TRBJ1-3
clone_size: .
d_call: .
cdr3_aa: CASTAGDYSGNTIYF
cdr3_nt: TGTGCCAGTACGGCCGGGGACTACTCTGGAAACACCATATATTTT

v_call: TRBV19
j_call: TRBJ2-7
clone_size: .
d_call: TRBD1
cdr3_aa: CASSTTGGPYEQYF
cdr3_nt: TGTGCCAGTAGTACGACAGGGGGGCCCTACGAGCAGTACTTC

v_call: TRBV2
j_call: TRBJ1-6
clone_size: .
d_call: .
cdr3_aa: CASSEEGNIGSPLHF
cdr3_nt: TGTGCCAGCAGTGAGGAGGGCAACATTGGGTCACCCCTCCACTTT

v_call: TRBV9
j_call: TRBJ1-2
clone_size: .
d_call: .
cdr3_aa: CASSVGFGNYGYTF
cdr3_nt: TGTGCCAGCAGCGTAGGGTTTGGCAACTATGGCTACACCTTC

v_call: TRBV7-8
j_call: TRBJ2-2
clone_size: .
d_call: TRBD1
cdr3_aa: CASSSRGRDGELFF
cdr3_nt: TGTGCCAGCAGCAGCAGGGGGCGCGACGGGGAGCTGTTTTTT

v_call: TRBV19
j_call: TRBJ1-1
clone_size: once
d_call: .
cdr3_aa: CASSIGGGNTEAFF
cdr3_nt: TGTGCCAGTAGTATAGGGGGCGGGAACACTGAAGCTTTCTTT

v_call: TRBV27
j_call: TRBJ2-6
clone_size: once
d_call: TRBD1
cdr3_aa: CASSTGVGANVLTF
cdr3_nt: TGTGCCAGCAGTACAGGGGTTGGGGCCAACGTCCTGACTTTC

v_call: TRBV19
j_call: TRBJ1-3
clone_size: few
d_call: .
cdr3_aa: CASSMKEYSGNTIYF
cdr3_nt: TGTGCCAGTAGTATGAAAGAGTACTCTGGAAACACCATATATTTT

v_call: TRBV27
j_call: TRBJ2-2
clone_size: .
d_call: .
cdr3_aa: CASSFVAGSPGELFF
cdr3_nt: TGTGCCAGCAGTTTTGTGGCAGGATCCCCCGGGGAGCTGTTTTTT

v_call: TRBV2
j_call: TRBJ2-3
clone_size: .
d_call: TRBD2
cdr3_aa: CASSSPLAGATDTQYF
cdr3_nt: TGTGCCAGCAGCTCCCCCCTAGCGGGGGCCACAGATACGCAGTATTTT

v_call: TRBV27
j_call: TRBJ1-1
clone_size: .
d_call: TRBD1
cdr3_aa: CASSLKPGTGFEAFF
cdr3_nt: TGTGCCAGCAGTTTAAAACCTGGGACAGGGTTTGAAGCTTTCTTT

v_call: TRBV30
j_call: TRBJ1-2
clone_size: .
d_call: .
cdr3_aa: CAWTGTANYGYTF
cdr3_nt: TGTGCCTGGACGGGTACCGCTAACTATGGCTACACCTTC

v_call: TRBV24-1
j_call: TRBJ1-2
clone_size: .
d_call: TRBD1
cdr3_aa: CATSDPDRGPDGYTF
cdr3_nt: TGTGCCACCAGTGATCCGGACAGGGGGCCAGATGGCTACACCTTC

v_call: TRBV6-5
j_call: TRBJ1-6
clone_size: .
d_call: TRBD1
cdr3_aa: CASSYRQGDSPLHF
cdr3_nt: TGTGCCAGCAGTTACCGACAGGGGGACTCACCCCTCCACTTT

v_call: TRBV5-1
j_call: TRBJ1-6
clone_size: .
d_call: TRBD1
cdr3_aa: CASSLGQGGFYSPLHF
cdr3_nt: TGCGCCAGCAGCTTAGGACAGGGCGGTTTCTATTCACCCCTCCACTTT

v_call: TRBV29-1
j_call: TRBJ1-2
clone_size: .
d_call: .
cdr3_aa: CSVERWGGHGYTF
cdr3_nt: TGCAGCGTTGAAAGATGGGGCGGCCATGGCTACACCTTC

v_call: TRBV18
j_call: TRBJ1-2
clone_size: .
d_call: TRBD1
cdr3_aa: CASSPRGQGDYGYTF
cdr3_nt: TGTGCCAGCTCACCCAGGGGGCAAGGAGACTATGGCTACACCTTC

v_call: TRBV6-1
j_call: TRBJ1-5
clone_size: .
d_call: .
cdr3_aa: CASSFGDSNQPQHF
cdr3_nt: TGTGCCAGCAGCTTTGGAGATAGCAATCAGCCCCAGCATTTT

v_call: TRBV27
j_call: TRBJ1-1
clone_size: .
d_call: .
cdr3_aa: CASSSPGGANTEAFF
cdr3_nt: TGTGCCAGCTCTTCCCCGGGGGGCGCGAACACTGAAGCTTTCTTT

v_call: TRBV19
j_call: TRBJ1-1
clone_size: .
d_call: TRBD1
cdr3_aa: CASSPAGGWTEAFF
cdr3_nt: TGTGCCAGTAGCCCCGCAGGGGGCTGGACTGAAGCTTTCTTT

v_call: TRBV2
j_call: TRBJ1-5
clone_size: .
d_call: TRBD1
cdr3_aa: CASSFLGQASFSNQPQHF
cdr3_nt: TGTGCCAGCAGTTTCCTGGGACAGGCTTCATTTAGCAATCAGCCCCAGCATTTT

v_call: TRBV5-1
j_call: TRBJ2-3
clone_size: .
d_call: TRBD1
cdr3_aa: CASSAPGQGKGTDTQYF
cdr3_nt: TGCGCCAGCAGCGCGCCGGGACAGGGGAAGGGCACAGATACGCAGTATTTT

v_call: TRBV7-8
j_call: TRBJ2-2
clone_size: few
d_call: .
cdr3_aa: CASSRWTASNTGELFF
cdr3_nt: TGTGCCAGCAGCAGATGGACAGCCTCGAACACCGGGGAGCTGTTTTTT

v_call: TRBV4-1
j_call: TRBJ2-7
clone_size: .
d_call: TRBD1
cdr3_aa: CASSQDRGRGSYEQYF
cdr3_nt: TGCGCCAGCAGCCAAGACAGGGGGCGAGGGTCCTACGAGCAGTACTTC

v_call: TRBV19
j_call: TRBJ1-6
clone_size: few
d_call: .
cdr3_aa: CASSQGQGFSYNSPLHF
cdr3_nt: TGTGCCAGTAGCCAAGGGCAGGGTTTCTCCTATAATTCACCCCTCCACTTT